Listed below are T cell receptor beta chains from one sample, sequenced in a study of blood T cell repertoires in COVID-19. Produced via immunoSEQ multiplex PCR; TCRdb's table is partial and in-frame only. The table lists 65,000 to 75,000 clones, roughly four fifths of them singletons. Sequenced sample: peripheral blood. These receptors were obtained from a woman in her sixties with acute or convalescent COVID-19. Both conserved end residues are part of each CDR3. Each record gives: clone size, V gene, J gene, D gene, CDR3 DNA, CDR3 protein. A D gene is named only where the DNA matches it firmly. For some rows the clone size is stated as once, few or many, or as a class when expanded; others skip it.

clone size: NA; V gene: TRBV3-1/TRBV3-2; J gene: TRBJ1-1; D gene: TRBD1; CDR3 DNA: TGTGCCAGCAGCCACCGGGACAGACGCAATCTGATGAACACTGAAGCTTTCTTT; CDR3 protein: CASSHRDRRNLMNTEAFF
clone size: once; V gene: TRBV11-3; J gene: TRBJ2-3; D gene: NA; CDR3 DNA: TGTGCCAGCAGCTTAGGTCAAGACTTCACAGATACGCAGTATTTT; CDR3 protein: CASSLGQDFTDTQYF
clone size: NA; V gene: TRBV5-1; J gene: TRBJ2-1; D gene: NA; CDR3 DNA: TGCGCCAGCAGCTTGGACACAGTGGGTGAGCAGTTCTTC; CDR3 protein: CASSLDTVGEQFF
clone size: NA; V gene: TRBV7-9; J gene: TRBJ1-5; D gene: NA; CDR3 DNA: TGTGCCAGCAGCTTCGGGGGGGCGCATCAGCCCCAGCATTTT; CDR3 protein: CASSFGGAHQPQHF
clone size: NA; V gene: TRBV30; J gene: TRBJ1-1; D gene: NA; CDR3 DNA: TGTGCCTGGAATAGGGACTTGAACACTGAAGCTTTCTTT; CDR3 protein: CAWNRDLNTEAFF
clone size: NA; V gene: TRBV5-1; J gene: TRBJ2-2; D gene: NA; CDR3 DNA: TGCGCCAGCAGCTTGGACTTCACCGGGGAGCTGTTTTTT; CDR3 protein: CASSLDFTGELFF
clone size: NA; V gene: TRBV5-1; J gene: TRBJ2-7; D gene: TRBD1; CDR3 DNA: TGCGCCAGCAGCACAGGGGGCTCTTCCTACGAGCAGTACTTC; CDR3 protein: CASSTGGSSYEQYF
clone size: NA; V gene: TRBV7-9; J gene: TRBJ1-2; D gene: NA; CDR3 DNA: TGTGCCAGCAGCCCCGAGAGTTATGGCTACACCTTC; CDR3 protein: CASSPESYGYTF
clone size: NA; V gene: TRBV4-2; J gene: TRBJ2-6; D gene: NA; CDR3 DNA: TGTGCCAGCAGCCAGGATGCGATCAGAGGCTCGGCCAACGTCCTGACTTTC; CDR3 protein: CASSQDAIRGSANVLTF
clone size: NA; V gene: TRBV6-5; J gene: TRBJ1-2; D gene: TRBD1; CDR3 DNA: TGTGCCAGCAGGCGCGGACAGGGGTATGGCTACACCTTC; CDR3 protein: CASRRGQGYGYTF
clone size: NA; V gene: TRBV3-1/TRBV3-2; J gene: TRBJ1-5; D gene: NA; CDR3 DNA: TGTGCCAGCAGCCAAGATTACAATCAGCCCCAGCATTTT; CDR3 protein: CASSQDYNQPQHF
clone size: NA; V gene: TRBV29-1; J gene: TRBJ1-1; D gene: NA; CDR3 DNA: TGCAGCGTTGAGGGTCCACAGGTCTACACTGAAGCTTTCTTT; CDR3 protein: CSVEGPQVYTEAFF
clone size: NA; V gene: TRBV7-9; J gene: TRBJ1-1; D gene: NA; CDR3 DNA: TGTGCCAGCAGCTTAGAGGAGGGGCAGAAAGCTTTCTTT; CDR3 protein: CASSLEEGQKAFF
clone size: NA; V gene: TRBV5-6; J gene: TRBJ1-2; D gene: NA; CDR3 DNA: TGTGCCAGCAGCTCGAAATTGGGACAATACTATGGCTACACCTTC; CDR3 protein: CASSSKLGQYYGYTF
clone size: NA; V gene: TRBV7-9; J gene: TRBJ1-1; D gene: NA; CDR3 DNA: TGTGCCAGCAGCTTAGTAGCGCTCTTGAACACTGAAGCTTTCTTT; CDR3 protein: CASSLVALLNTEAFF
clone size: NA; V gene: TRBV19; J gene: TRBJ1-2; D gene: NA; CDR3 DNA: TGTGCCAGTAGTGGGGGGAGAAGAAACTATGGCTACACCTTC; CDR3 protein: CASSGGRRNYGYTF
clone size: once; V gene: TRBV5-1; J gene: TRBJ2-7; D gene: NA; CDR3 DNA: TGCGCCAGCAGTTTCGGGGGAGGATACGAGCAGTACTTC; CDR3 protein: CASSFGGGYEQYF
clone size: NA; V gene: TRBV5-1; J gene: TRBJ1-4; D gene: TRBD1; CDR3 DNA: TGCGCCAGCAGCTTGGAAGGGGGCGCGGAAAAACTGTTTTTT; CDR3 protein: CASSLEGGAEKLFF
clone size: NA; V gene: TRBV6-5; J gene: TRBJ2-3; D gene: TRBD2; CDR3 DNA: TGTGCCAGCAGTTACTTGGCGGGAGGCACAGATACGCAGTATTTT; CDR3 protein: CASSYLAGGTDTQYF
clone size: NA; V gene: TRBV15; J gene: TRBJ2-3; D gene: TRBD2; CDR3 DNA: TGTGCCACCAGCAGAGGATGGACTAGCGGGGGGGCAGATACGCAGTATTTT; CDR3 protein: CATSRGWTSGGADTQYF
clone size: NA; V gene: TRBV28; J gene: TRBJ1-2; D gene: NA; CDR3 DNA: TGTGCCAGCAGCCCGCAGGCGGGGCGATCTAACTATGGCTACACCTTC; CDR3 protein: CASSPQAGRSNYGYTF
clone size: NA; V gene: TRBV7-2; J gene: TRBJ2-3; D gene: TRBD2; CDR3 DNA: TGTGCCAGCAGCTCAAGACTAGCGGGGCTGGGGAGTAGAGATACGCAGTATTTT; CDR3 protein: CASSSRLAGLGSRDTQYF
clone size: NA; V gene: TRBV30; J gene: TRBJ1-2; D gene: NA; CDR3 DNA: TGTGCCTGGAGTGTTGGGCGGACAAGATCTTATGGCTACACCTTC; CDR3 protein: CAWSVGRTRSYGYTF
clone size: once; V gene: TRBV5-5; J gene: TRBJ2-3; D gene: TRBD2; CDR3 DNA: TGTGCCAGCAGCCTAGCGGGGAGAGATACGCAGTATTTT; CDR3 protein: CASSLAGRDTQYF
clone size: once; V gene: TRBV3-1/TRBV3-2; J gene: TRBJ2-3; D gene: NA; CDR3 DNA: TGTGCCAGCAGCCAGGGGCTGGTTGGGGCAGATACGCAGTATTTT; CDR3 protein: CASSQGLVGADTQYF
clone size: NA; V gene: TRBV29-1; J gene: TRBJ2-1; D gene: NA; CDR3 DNA: TGCAGCGTTGACCTCCAGGGATTCTCCTACAATGAGCAGTTCTTC; CDR3 protein: CSVDLQGFSYNEQFF
clone size: NA; V gene: TRBV13; J gene: TRBJ2-7; D gene: TRBD1; CDR3 DNA: TGTGCCAGCAGCATGGACAGGGTCCACGAGCAGTACTTC; CDR3 protein: CASSMDRVHEQYF
clone size: NA; V gene: TRBV19; J gene: TRBJ2-3; D gene: TRBD1; CDR3 DNA: TGTGCCAGTGGGGACAGGTCCCGGGATACGCAGTATTTT; CDR3 protein: CASGDRSRDTQYF